The next 25 T cell receptor beta chains were all read from a single sample in a study of T cells in Graves' hyperthyroidism and ophthalmopathy. What was amplified from RNA transcripts were TCR beta CDR3 regions. First-round RT-PCR with HTBI primers amplified the TCR CDR3 region. TCRdb re-called the multiplex PCR reads with MiXCR, one entry per CDR3 protein. This table holds 300,000 to 450,000 distinct CDR3 sequences, around 15% found once. Material for sequencing was blood. Every receptor here comes from a woman under 40 with Graves' ophthalmopathy.

The table lists this clonotype with many counts. The J gene is TRBJ2-2, the V gene TRBV7-9; D ambiguous. Germline V gene data show CDR1 as SEHNR and CDR2 as FQNEAQ (reference sequence). The CDR3 runs to 14 residues. V gave up 7 bases and J gave up 5 bases, with 14 bases separating them. The chain's CDR3 is CASNPPSGTGELFF. In DNA form, the CDR3 reads TGTGCCAGCAACCCCCCGAGTGGGACCGGGGAGCTGTTTTTT.

This clonotype was seen a few times. V usage is TRBV7-9 and J usage is TRBJ1-1, with 7 bases aligning to TRBD1. V was pared by 5 bases and J by 6 bases, with 9 bases of the junction left unmatched. This CDR3 region has 14 residues. Germline V gene sequence: CDR1 SEHNR, CDR2 FQNEAQ (reference sequence). CDR3 loop: CASSADRVNAEAFF. The CDR3 DNA reads TGTGCCAGCAGCGCCGACAGGGTTAACGCTGAAGCTTTCTTT.

There are many counts of this clonotype. The rearrangement links TRBV20-1 to TRBJ2-5; TRBD2 is a possible D gene (7 bases). The CDR3 sequence is 11 residues long. Germline V gene lookup returns CDR1 DFQATT and CDR2 SNEGSKA (reference sequence). Trimming cost V 6 bases and J 4 bases, with 9 bases left between them. CDR3 loop: CSAGGRETQYF. The CDR3 DNA reads as TGCAGTGCGGGGGGGCGAGAGACCCAGTACTTC.

In this sample, this clonotype turned up once. The rearrangement uses TRBV6-2 or TRBV6-3 and TRBJ2-3, with 9 nucleotides matching TRBD2. Unmatched junction bases numbered 29, after V lost 7 bases and J lost 0 bases. This CDR3 is built from 23 residues. Germline values: CDR1 MNHEY, CDR2 SVGEGT. The CDR3, as DNA: TGTGCCAGCAACCCGAAGGCGGGGGGGTCTACGGACCCACTTGCCACTAGCACAGATACGCAGTATTTT. It codes for CASNPKAGGSTDPLATSTDTQYF.

The sample holds many counts of this clonotype. The chain has TRBV3-1 and TRBJ1-5, with no clear D. Between the trimmed V and J ends, which lost 4 bases and 0 bases, there was a span of 10 bases. This CDR3 spans 15 amino acids. The germline V gene encodes CDR1 LGHDT and CDR2 YNNKEL (reference sequence). The CDR3 is CASSPDGTSNQPQHF. CDR3 DNA sequence: TGTGCCAGCAGCCCGGACGGAACTAGCAATCAGCCCCAGCATTTT. The entire variable domain, with the rest obtained from reference TRBV3-1 and TRBJ1-5, is as follows: DTAVSQTPKYLVTQMGNDKSIKCEQNLGHDTMYWYKQDSKKFLKIMFSYNNKELIINETVPNRFSPKSPDKAHLNLHINSLELGDSAVYFCASSPDGTSNQPQHFGDGTRLSIL.

In this sample, this clonotype turned up many times. DNA of the CDR3: TGCAGTGCTAGTCGCCAGGGTTGGCATTCACCCCTCCACTTT. Residues: CSASRQGWHSPLHF. V is TRBV20-1 and J is TRBJ1-6, with D possibly being TRBD1 (5 bases). CDR1 is DFQATT, CDR2 SNEGSKA, per germline (reference sequence). This CDR3 comprises 14 residues. Deletions cut 3 bases from V and 8 bases from J, with 14 bases between.

On this clonotype itself: At one end the junction does not follow the germline gene, possibly because of a read error. The J gene is TRBJ2-7, the V gene TRBV5-1; perhaps TRBD2 as D (6 bases). The CDR3 runs to 15 residues. Germline V lookup: CDR1 SGHRS, CDR2 YFSETQ. CDR3 residues: CAGSLGLAGWYEQYF. As DNA, the CDR3 is TGCGCCGGCAGCTTGGGGCTTGCGGGGTGGTACGAGCAGTACTTC.

This clonotype was observed a handful of times. This sequence joins TRBV5-1 and TRBJ2-6; D is unclear. V was clipped by 1 base and J by 3 bases, with 8 bases between them. The CDR3 has 15 amino acids. Per the germline V gene, CDR1 is SGHRS and CDR2 is YFSETQ. The DNA of the CDR3 is TGCGCCAGCAGCTTGTATGGGGTTGGGGCCAACGTCCTGACTTTC. Protein sequence: CASSLYGVGANVLTF. Drawing the rest from reference TRBV5-1 and TRBJ2-6, the complete variable domain is KAGVTQTPRYLIKTRGQQVTLSCSPISGHRSVSWYQQTPGQGLQFLFEYFSETQRNKGNFPGRFSGRQFSNSRSEMNVSTLELGDSALYLCASSLYGVGANVLTFGAGSRLTVL.

CDR3 nucleotides: TGTGCCAGCAGTGAAAGAGAAGGGTACGGAAACACCATATATTTT. It codes for CASSEREGYGNTIYF. The J gene is TRBJ1-3, the V gene TRBV6-1; the D is unclear. The CDR3 has 15 residues. The V gene lost 2 bases and the J gene lost 4 bases, with 12 bases spanning the gap. Germline V gene sequence: CDR1 MNHNS, CDR2 SASEGT.

Concerning this clonotype: Given a much more abundant clone one base away, this may be a read error. CDR3 bases: TGTGCCAGCAGTTGCTCAGAGGTCTACGAGCAGTACTTC. Translating gives CASSCSEVYEQYF. The chain is built from TRBV6-5 and TRBJ2-7; D unclear. Trimming pared 4 bases from V and 3 bases from J, leaving 10 bases between. The CDR3 runs 13 residues. Germline CDR1 reads MNHEY; CDR2 reads SVGAGI.

This clonotype appeared a few times. The chain combines TRBV19 with TRBJ1-5, with D uncertain. This CDR3 has 15 amino acids. With 3 bases removed from V and 3 bases from J, the gap between germline ends came to 12 bases. Germline-derived CDR1 and CDR2 are LNHDA and SQIVND (reference sequence). CDR3 nucleotide sequence: TGTGCCAGTAGTATGGTCTGGTCCAACAATCAGCCCCAGCATTTT. Residues: CASSMVWSNNQPQHF.

This clonotype has at least ten counts. The chain joins TRBV28 to TRBJ1-5; no clear D. The germline V gene encodes CDR1 MDHEN and CDR2 SYDVKM. Between the trimmed V and J ends, which lost 5 bases and 5 bases, there was a span of 4 bases. The CDR3 length is 11 residues. CDR3 in DNA: TGTGCCAGCAGTACTGATCAGCCCCAGCATTTT. It encodes CASSTDQPQHF. Full variable domain (outside the CDR3, taken from reference TRBV28 and TRBJ1-5): DVKVTQSSRYLVKRTGEKVFLECVQDMDHENMFWYRQDPGLGLRLIYFSYDVKMKEKGDIPEGYSVSREKKERFSLILESASTNQTSMYLCASSTDQPQHFGDGTRLSIL.

This clonotype was recorded at least ten times. The chain joins TRBV4-1 to TRBJ1-5; 7 bases align to TRBD1. V shed 4 bases, J shed 0 bases, and the junction held 12 bases outside the gene matches. The CDR3 sequence is 18 residues long. From germline, CDR1 is MGHRA and CDR2 YSYEKL. In DNA form, the CDR3 reads TGCGCCAGCAGCCCCCAGGGGGGAGAGGGGTATAGCAATCAGCCCCAGCATTTT. Residues: CASSPQGGEGYSNQPQHF.

This clonotype was observed a handful of times. J is TRBJ2-1 and V is TRBV14, with 11 nucleotides matching TRBD2. Germline V gene sequence: CDR1 SGHDN, CDR2 FVKESK. V trimming: 4 bases; J trimming: 6 bases; junction bases outside the gene matches: 8. The CDR3 has 16 amino acids. This chain's CDR3 is CASSPLAGGGFNEQFF. CDR3 nucleotides: TGTGCCAGCAGCCCTCTAGCGGGGGGCGGATTCAATGAGCAGTTCTTC.

This clonotype was seen more than once but under ten times. This may come from a read error, since a much larger clone is one base off. The chain uses TRBV10-1 and TRBJ2-7; D unresolved. The CDR3 has 14 amino acids. V was clipped by 10 bases and J by 2 bases, with 18 bases between them. The germline V gene encodes CDR1 WNHNN and CDR2 SYGVQD (reference sequence). CDR3 amino acids: CANSEDPGAYEQYF. The CDR3 region has the DNA TGCGCCAACAGCGAAGACCCAGGTGCCTACGAGCAGTACTTC.

There are many counts of this clonotype. This chain connects TRBV6-5 to TRBJ1-6; 10 nucleotides line up with TRBD1. V shed 2 bases, J shed 11 bases, and the junction held 3 bases outside the gene matches. Germline lookup yields CDR1 MNHEY and CDR2 SVGAGI. CDR3 size: 14 residues. The CDR3 loop is CASSYRTGGTPLHF. CDR3 nucleotides: TGTGCCAGCAGTTACCGGACAGGGGGAACACCCCTCCACTTT.

This clonotype came up many times. This sequence joins TRBV28 and TRBJ1-2; D not certain. The V end lost 8 bases, the J end lost 6 bases, and 7 bases lay between the germline ends. The CDR3 runs 10 residues. The germline V gene encodes CDR1 MDHEN and CDR2 SYDVKM. CDR3 nucleotide sequence: TGTGCCAGCGCCTTCAATGGCTACACCTTC. It codes for CASAFNGYTF.

This clonotype was observed many times. The gene calls are TRBV6-1 and TRBJ2-1; 9 bases align to TRBD1. This CDR3 contains 15 residues. V gave up 3 bases and J gave up 5 bases; unmatched junction bases: 5. Germline assignment: CDR1 MNHNS and CDR2 SASEGT. In DNA, the CDR3 is TGTGCCAGCAGTGATATCGGACAGGGGAACAATGAGCAGTTCTTC. Amino acids: CASSDIGQGNNEQFF.

This clonotype was detected ten times or more. V gene TRBV2 combines with J gene TRBJ1-4; 8 bases agree with TRBD1. Germline V gives CDR1 SNHLY, CDR2 FYNNEI. This CDR3 has 16 residues. J gave up 6 bases and V 7 bases, and 13 bases lay outside the gene matches. The CDR3 nucleotides are TGTGCCAGCACTCCGGTCAGGGGGCGAATCGATGAAAAACTGTTTTTT. This sequence encodes CASTPVRGRIDEKLFF. Filled out from reference TRBV2 and TRBJ1-4, the complete variable domain reads EPEVTQTPSHQVTQMGQEVILRCVPISNHLYFYWYRQILGQKVEFLVSFYNNEISEKSEIFDDQFSVERPDGSNFTLKIRSTKLEDSAMYFCASTPVRGRIDEKLFFGSGTQLSVL.

This clonotype was seen a handful of times. The chain joins TRBV6-5 to TRBJ1-4; D possibly corresponds to TRBD1 (5 bases). The CDR3 contains 14 residues. V was cut by 2 bases and J by 8 bases, with 12 bases left in between. In germline, CDR1 is MNHEY, CDR2 SVGAGI. The CDR3 region is CASSYDQGDEKLFF. The CDR3 DNA reads TGTGCCAGCAGTTACGATCAGGGAGACGAAAAACTGTTTTTT.

This clonotype was seen many times. The rearrangement uses TRBV7-2 and TRBJ2-3; no definite D call. From germline, CDR1 is SGHTA and CDR2 FQGNSA. The CDR3 consists of 14 residues. Trimming took 5 bases from V and 4 from J, leaving 13 bases between them. The DNA for the CDR3 is TGTGCCAGCAGCGTTGAGTTTGTTTCAGATACGCAGTATTTT. Translated: CASSVEFVSDTQYF. The full variable domain, completed using reference TRBV7-2 and TRBJ2-3, is GAGVSQSPSNKVTEKGKDVELRCDPISGHTALYWYRQSLGQGLEFLIYFQGNSAPDKSGLPSDRFSAERTGGSVSTLTIQRTQQEDSAVYLCASSVEFVSDTQYFGPGTRLTVL.

This clonotype was counted at least ten times. The gene calls are TRBV6-1 and TRBJ1-2, with D hard to call. The CDR3 contains 12 residues. Trimming cost V 5 bases and J 7 bases, with 11 bases left between them. Germline V gene data show CDR1 as MNHNS and CDR2 as SASEGT. CDR3 sequence: CASSLTRAGYTF. The DNA of the CDR3 is TGTGCCAGCAGTCTCACTCGGGCTGGCTACACCTTC.

As concerns this clonotype: It may be a read error: a sequence one base away is much more abundant. The chain combines TRBV6-1 with TRBJ1-1, with TRBD1 identical over 7 bases. The CDR3 covers 17 residues. V dropped 7 bases and J dropped 1; count of bases not matched to a gene: 15. CDR1 and CDR2 from the germline V gene are MNHNS and SASEGT. This CDR3 reads CASKGRPKTGQNTEAFF. In DNA form, the CDR3 reads TGTGCCAGCAAAGGTCGTCCCAAGACAGGGCAGAACACTGAAGCTTTCTTT.

This clonotype came up many times. The gene calls are TRBV20-1 and TRBJ2-5, with D unclear. Germline CDR1 DFQATT, CDR2 SNEGSKA (reference sequence). This CDR3 is 12 amino acids long. With 5 bases removed from V and 5 bases from J, the gap between germline ends came to 12 bases. The CDR3 here is CSAPDGAETQYF. DNA of the CDR3: TGCAGTGCTCCTGACGGCGCGGAGACCCAGTACTTC.

This clonotype was detected ten times or more. J is TRBJ1-5 and V is TRBV27; 8 positions agree with TRBD1. The V segment lost 5 bases and the J segment 8 bases; nucleotides outside the gene matches: 8. Per germline, CDR1 MNHEY and CDR2 SMNVEV (reference sequence). The CDR3 sequence is 14 residues long. The CDR3 nucleotides are TGTGCCAGCAGTCCCAACAGGGGGATGGAGCCCCAGCATTTT. Translating gives CASSPNRGMEPQHF.